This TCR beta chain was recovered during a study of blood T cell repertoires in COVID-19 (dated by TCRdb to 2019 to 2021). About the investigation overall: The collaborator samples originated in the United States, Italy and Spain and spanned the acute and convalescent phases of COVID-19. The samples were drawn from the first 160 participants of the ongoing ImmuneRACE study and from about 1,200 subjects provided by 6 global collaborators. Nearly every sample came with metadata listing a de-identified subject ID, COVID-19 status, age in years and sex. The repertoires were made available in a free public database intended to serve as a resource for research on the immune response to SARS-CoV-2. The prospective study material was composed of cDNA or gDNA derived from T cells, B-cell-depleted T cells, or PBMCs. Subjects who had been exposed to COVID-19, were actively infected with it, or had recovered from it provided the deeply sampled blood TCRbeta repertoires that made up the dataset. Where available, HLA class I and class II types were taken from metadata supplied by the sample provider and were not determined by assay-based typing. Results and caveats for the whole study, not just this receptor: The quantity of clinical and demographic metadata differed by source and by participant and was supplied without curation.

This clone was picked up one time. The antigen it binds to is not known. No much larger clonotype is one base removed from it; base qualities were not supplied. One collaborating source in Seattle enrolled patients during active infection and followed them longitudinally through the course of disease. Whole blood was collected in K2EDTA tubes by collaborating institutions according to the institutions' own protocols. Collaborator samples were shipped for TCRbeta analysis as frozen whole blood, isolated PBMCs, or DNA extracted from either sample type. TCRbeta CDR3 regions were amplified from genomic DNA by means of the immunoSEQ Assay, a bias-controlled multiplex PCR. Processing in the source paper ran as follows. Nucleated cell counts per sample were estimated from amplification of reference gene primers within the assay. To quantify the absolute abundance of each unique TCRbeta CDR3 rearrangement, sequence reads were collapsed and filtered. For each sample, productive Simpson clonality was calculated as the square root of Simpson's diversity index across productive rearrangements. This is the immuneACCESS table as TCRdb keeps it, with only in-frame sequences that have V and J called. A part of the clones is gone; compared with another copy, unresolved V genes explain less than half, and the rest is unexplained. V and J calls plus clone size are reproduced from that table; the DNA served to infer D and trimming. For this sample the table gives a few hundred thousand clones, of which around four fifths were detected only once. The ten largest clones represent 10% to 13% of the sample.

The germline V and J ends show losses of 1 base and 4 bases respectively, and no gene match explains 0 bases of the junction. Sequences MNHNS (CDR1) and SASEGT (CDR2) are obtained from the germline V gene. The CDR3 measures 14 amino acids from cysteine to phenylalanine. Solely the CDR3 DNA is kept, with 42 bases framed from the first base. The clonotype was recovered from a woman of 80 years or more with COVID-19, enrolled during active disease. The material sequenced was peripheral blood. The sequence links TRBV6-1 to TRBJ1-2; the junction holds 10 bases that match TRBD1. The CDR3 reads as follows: CASSEGQGAYGYTF. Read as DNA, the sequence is TGTGCCAGCAGTGAAGGACAGGGGGCCTATGGCTACACCTTC.